This T cell receptor (beta chain) was identified in a study of T cell repertoires in cytomegalovirus infection. The overall study: In public TCR beta signatures, there were indications of both CMV infection and matching HLA type.

Only a few counts were recorded for this clonotype. The antigen is undetermined. The CDR3 has 13 amino acids. From germline, CDR1 is SGHVS and CDR2 FNYEAQ. The V gene end was trimmed by 4 bases and the J gene end by 6 bases; junction bases not matched to a gene: 4. TCRdb re-called the reads through MiXCR, storing one row per CDR3 protein. The sample consists of about half a million distinct CDR3 sequences, 30% to 35% of them appearing once. Study outcomes and limitations: HLA-C-restricted CMV-specific TCR beta clonotypes prevailed in the ex vivo response.

V gene TRBV7-6 combines with J gene TRBJ2-7, with TRBD1 matching over 9 bases. The sequencing here drew on cultured PBMCs, taken from culture after CMV antigen stimulation. The receptor's source is a human donor in good health (CMV status not recorded). Some clones in this sample may be carry-over from other donors' samples. The CDR3 DNA reads TGTGCCAGCAGCTCGGGACAGGGTGGCGAGCAGTACTTC. Encoded protein: CASSSGQGGEQYF.